This TCR beta chain was identified in a study of blood T cell repertoires in COVID-19. Study-level background: From T cells, B-cell-depleted T cells, or PBMCs came the material, which was cDNA or gDNA.

The CDR3 runs 15 residues. Germline lookup yields CDR1 SQVTM and CDR2 ANQGSEA. To note about this clone: The junction departs from germline at one end; a sequencing error may be responsible.

The protocol was immunoSEQ multiplex PCR, while the TCRdb copy is restricted to in-frame clones and leaves out a portion. The sample has fewer than 100,000 clones; about 81% are singletons. The chain combines TRBV29-1 with TRBJ2-3; 11 nucleotides line up with TRBD2. The receptor's source is an older man with acute or convalescent COVID-19. The material sequenced was peripheral blood. The CDR3 nucleotides are TGCAGCGTCCGAATAGCGGGAGGGGGCACAGTTACGCAGTATTTT. This codes for CSVRIAGGGTVTQYF.